Below are 26 T cell receptor beta chains sequenced from a single sample in a study of technical replicates of blood from several donors. Sequenced by immunoSEQ multiplex PCR; TCRdb stores in-frame clones only, minus some. The data show about 62,000 clones, around 92% seen once. The sample consisted of PBMCs. The receptors shown here come from a human donor in good health. Some clones in this sample may be carry-over from other donors' samples.

V usage is TRBV4-1 and J usage is TRBJ2-2; D possibly corresponds to TRBD2 (5 bases). Trimming took 7 bases from V and 6 from J, leaving 21 bases between them. In germline, CDR1 is MGHRA, CDR2 YSYEKL. This CDR3 is 16 amino acids long. CDR3 in amino acids: CASTMRGGPSPGELFF. CDR3 sequence (DNA): TGCGCCAGCACGATGCGAGGAGGCCCCAGCCCCGGGGAGCTGTTTTTT.

DNA of the CDR3: TGCGCCAGCAGCCTTGTGGACAGGGAGGCGGCCGGCTACACCTTC. Translation: CASSLVDREAAGYTF. This chain joins TRBV4-1 and TRBJ1-2, with 8 positions matching TRBD1. J was trimmed by 8 bases and V by 4 bases; bases with no gene match: 12. Per the germline V gene, CDR1 is MGHRA and CDR2 is YSYEKL. The CDR3 loop spans 15 amino acids.

The chain employs TRBV21-1 and TRBJ1-3; the table's D gene call, TRBD1, was not cross checked with the DNA. TRBV21-1 is a pseudogene locus. This CDR3 region has 17 residues. The DNA for the CDR3 is TGTGCCAGCAGCACGCCGTTACAGGGGGGGACTGGAAACACCATATATTTT. This sequence encodes CASSTPLQGGTGNTIYF.

The CDR3 region has the DNA TGTGAAACACGTACGGGGTCCTACAATGAGCAGTTCTTC. It translates to CETRTGSYNEQFF. The chain combines TRBV27 with TRBJ2-1; D may be TRBD2 (5 bases). The CDR3 has 13 residues. CDR1 and CDR2 from the germline V gene are MNHEY and SMNVEV (reference sequence).

The chain uses TRBV5-1 and TRBJ1-2; 7 bases align to TRBD1. Germline CDR1 SGHRS, CDR2 YFSETQ. J was trimmed by 4 bases and V by 4 bases; bases with no gene match: 13. CDR3 size: 16 residues. The CDR3 DNA is TGCGCCAGCAGCACGGTACAGGGGATATTATCCTATGGCTACACCTTC. Protein product: CASSTVQGILSYGYTF.

The rearrangement uses TRBV6-5 and TRBJ2-7; no clear D. The germline V gene has CDR1 MNHEY and CDR2 SVGAGI. The CDR3 extends over 11 amino acids. Trimming took off 6 bases at V and 7 bases at J, with 10 bases between the two ends. The CDR3 nucleotides read TGTGCCAGCAGCAACCGACTTGAGCAGTACTTC. Encoded protein: CASSNRLEQYF.

The chain is built from TRBV9 and TRBJ2-1; a weak D match, TRBD2 (5 bases). The V end was cut by 1 base, the J end by 3 bases, with 11 bases between. The CDR3 covers 15 residues. The germline V gene has CDR1 SGDLS and CDR2 YYNGEE. The CDR3 DNA reads TGTGCCAGCAGCGTAAGGGTAGAGGGCTACAATGAGCAGTTCTTC. It yields the protein CASSVRVEGYNEQFF.

The CDR3 nucleotides are TGTGCCAGCAGTGAGGCGGCTCGTATGTGGCAGTACTTC. This encodes CASSEAARMWQYF. The chain uses TRBV2 and TRBJ2-7; D uncertain. This CDR3 has 13 residues. Germline V gene sequence: CDR1 SNHLY, CDR2 FYNNEI. Trimming cost V 3 bases and J 9 bases, with 15 bases left between them.

The sample holds a few counts of this clone. V and J are TRBV5-1 and TRBJ2-7; 10 bases line up with TRBD1. The germline gives CDR1 SGHRS, CDR2 YFSETQ. This CDR3 is 15 amino acids long. V lost 4 bases to trimming and J lost 2 bases; unmatched junction nucleotides: 6. DNA for the CDR3: TGCGCCAGCAGCGTCGACAGGGGGCGTACCTACGAGCAGTACTTC. Protein product: CASSVDRGRTYEQYF.

Here the CDR3 DNA reads TGCGCCAGCAGCTTGGGGGACAGAACCTATGGCTACACCTTC. Translated: CASSLGDRTYGYTF. J is TRBJ1-2 and V is TRBV5-1; TRBD1 agrees at 7 bases. Germline V gene data show CDR1 as SGHRS and CDR2 as YFSETQ. V was clipped by 0 bases and J by 4 bases; unmatched bases: 3. The CDR3 runs 14 residues.

The chain is built from TRBV9 and TRBJ2-3; 7 bases line up with TRBD1. V gave up 3 bases and J gave up 3 bases; unmatched junction bases: 1. CDR3 size: 13 residues. Looked up from germline, CDR1 is SGDLS and CDR2 is YYNGEE. In DNA, the CDR3 is TGTGCCAGCAGCGGGACAGGAACAGATACGCAGTATTTT. Its protein product is CASSGTGTDTQYF.

The rearrangement links TRBV6-5 to TRBJ2-1, with TRBD1 matching over 7 bases. J lost 4 bases, V lost 6 bases, and 9 bases had no gene match. The germline V gene has CDR1 MNHEY and CDR2 SVGAGI. CDR3 length: 15 amino acids. The DNA of the CDR3 is TGTGCCAGCAGCTATGACAGGGTAGGATACAATGAGCAGTTCTTC. Residues: CASSYDRVGYNEQFF.

The rearrangement joins TRBV27 to TRBJ2-5; TRBD2 is a possible D gene (7 bases). The CDR3 has 16 amino acids. Germline CDR1 MNHEY, CDR2 SMNVEV (reference sequence). V was shortened by 3 bases and J by 5 bases, with 19 bases between the two germline ends. CDR3 residues: CASSFEQGGRRETQYF. CDR3 nucleotide sequence: TGTGCCAGCAGTTTTGAACAGGGAGGGAGGAGGGAGACCCAGTACTTC.

The chain combines TRBV11-3 with TRBJ2-7; TRBD2 is a possible D gene (5 bases). This CDR3 has 14 amino acids. Germline CDR1 SGHNT, CDR2 YENEEA. Trimming shortened V by 2 bases and J by 1 base, and 9 bases separated the two germline ends. CDR3 bases: TGTGCCAGCAGCTTAAGAAGCGGTTCCTACGAGCAGTACTTC. This codes for CASSLRSGSYEQYF.

V is TRBV6-6 and J is TRBJ1-2; 7 bases fit TRBD1. Per the germline V gene, CDR1 is MNHNY and CDR2 is SVGAGI (reference sequence). The trim removed 8 bases at V and 0 bases at J, leaving 3 bases unmatched. The CDR3 sequence is 13 residues long. The CDR3 sequence: CASCTGANYGYTF. The CDR3 DNA reads TGTGCCAGCTGCACAGGGGCTAACTATGGCTACACCTTC.

The V and J genes are TRBV2 and TRBJ1-1, with D hard to call. In germline, CDR1 is SNHLY, CDR2 FYNNEI. V was cut by 4 bases and J by 0 bases, with 12 bases left in between. CDR3 length: 15 residues. The CDR3 DNA reads TGTGCCAGCAGTGCCAGTGCGGCCATGAACACTGAAGCTTTCTTT. This gives the protein CASSASAAMNTEAFF.

J is TRBJ2-7 and V is TRBV7-2; TRBD1 matches at 9 bases. With V trimmed by 4 bases and J by 2 bases, 6 bases remained unmatched. CDR1 and CDR2 (germline): SGHTA, FQGNSA. CDR3 length: 15 amino acids. Here the CDR3 DNA reads TGTGCCAGCAGCTCCTTATGGACAGGGGCCTACGAGCAGTACTTC. Protein sequence: CASSSLWTGAYEQYF.

The chain has TRBV29-1 and TRBJ2-5; D not resolved. Trimming pared 4 bases from V and 1 base from J, leaving 7 bases between. Germline V lookup: CDR1 SQVTM, CDR2 ANQGSEA. The CDR3 runs to 12 residues. The CDR3 reads CSVATSQETQYF. For the CDR3, the DNA is TGCAGCGTTGCGACTTCCCAAGAGACCCAGTACTTC.

V gene TRBV7-9 combines with J gene TRBJ2-1, with D tentatively TRBD2 (6 bases). Trimming left V 5 bases short and J 2 bases short, with 22 bases between. CDR1 and CDR2 from the germline V gene are SEHNR and FQNEAQ (reference sequence). CDR3 size: 18 residues. The CDR3 region is CASSHLWSGDVTYNEQFF. DNA for the CDR3: TGTGCCAGCAGCCACCTTTGGTCGGGGGACGTCACCTACAATGAGCAGTTCTTC. Full variable domain (outside the CDR3, taken from reference TRBV7-9 and TRBJ2-1): DTGVSQNPRHKITKRGQNVTFRCDPISEHNRLYWYRQTLGQGPEFLTYFQNEAQLEKSRLLSDRFSAERPKGSFSTLEIQRTEQGDSAMYLCASSHLWSGDVTYNEQFFGPGTRLTVL.

The chain has TRBV15 and TRBJ2-3; weak D call: TRBD1 (6 bases). Germline CDR1 and CDR2: LNHNV and YYDKDF (reference sequence). With 0 bases removed from V and 0 bases from J, the gap between germline ends came to 13 bases. This CDR3 comprises 17 residues. The chain's CDR3 is CATSRDRVGASTDTQYF. CDR3 in DNA: TGTGCCACCAGCAGAGATCGGGTGGGGGCCAGCACAGATACGCAGTATTTT.

The V call is TRBV5-4, the J call TRBJ2-1; D might be TRBD1 (6 bases). V was cut by 3 bases and J by 2 bases, with 12 bases left in between. Germline CDR1 SGHNT, CDR2 YYREEE (reference sequence). The CDR3 loop spans 15 amino acids. The CDR3 region is CASSSRGSTYNEQFF. CDR3 bases: TGTGCCAGCAGCTCTAGGGGGTCGACCTACAATGAGCAGTTCTTC.

This clone was seen just once. The rearrangement links TRBV9 to TRBJ2-7, with 10 bases lining up with TRBD1. The germline V gene encodes CDR1 SGDLS and CDR2 YYNGEE. V gave up 4 bases and J gave up 6 bases; unmatched junction bases: 4. The CDR3 runs to 13 residues. CDR3 loop: CASSIRTGGEQYF. As DNA, the CDR3 is TGTGCCAGCAGCATACGGACAGGGGGCGAGCAGTACTTC.

The chain is built from TRBV4-2 and TRBJ2-2; 7 bases are a match to TRBD2. This CDR3 region has 17 residues. Germline V lookup: CDR1 LGHNA, CDR2 YNFKEQ. V lost 2 bases to trimming and J lost 5 bases; unmatched junction nucleotides: 11. This CDR3 is CASSQRVLGGVTGELFF. CDR3 in DNA: TGTGCCAGCAGCCAAAGAGTATTGGGGGGGGTAACCGGGGAGCTGTTTTTT.

The rearrangement joins TRBV6-5 to TRBJ2-7; 10 bases are shared with TRBD2. Germline V gene data show CDR1 as MNHEY and CDR2 as SVGAGI. There are 14 residues in the CDR3. Germline trimming cut 8 bases from V and 5 bases from J; bases unmatched to any gene: 9. The CDR3 is CASSYLAGANEQYF. CDR3 nucleotides: TGTGCCAGCTCATACCTAGCGGGAGCCAACGAGCAGTACTTC.

CDR3 region: CASSPGYNEQFF. The CDR3 DNA follows: TGTGCCAGTAGTCCCGGGTACAATGAGCAGTTCTTC. The V and J genes are TRBV19 and TRBJ2-1, with D uncertain. The V and J ends lost 5 bases and 4 bases respectively, with 6 bases between them. The CDR3 has 12 amino acids. Germline CDR1 LNHDA, CDR2 SQIVND (reference sequence).

The chain is built from TRBV5-1 and TRBJ2-7; 10 bases are a match to TRBD1. From germline, CDR1 is SGHRS and CDR2 YFSETQ. This CDR3 spans 15 amino acids. J gave up 3 bases and V 0 bases, and 3 bases lay outside the gene matches. Here the CDR3 reads CASSLGTGGLYEQYF. The DNA of the CDR3 is TGCGCCAGCAGCTTGGGGACAGGGGGTCTCTACGAGCAGTACTTC.